This T cell receptor (beta chain) was identified during a study of T-cell memory formation after mild COVID-19. Study summary: Clustering of TCRs was largely donor specific.

In TCRdb, the 5' RACE reads were re-called with MiXCR into one record per CDR3 protein. The sample holds about 160,000 distinct CDR3 sequences, roughly a third seen once. This clonotype was picked up a small number of times. Its antigen is unknown. V lost 10 bases to trimming and J lost 5 bases, with 29 bases between them. This CDR3 has 17 amino acids. The V gene's germline CDR1 is MNHEY and CDR2 SVGAGI. The study, taken as a whole, reports: Largely, contracting CD4+ clones fell within CM and EM, and contracting CD8+ clones within EMRA.

Material for sequencing was PBMCs or a T cell subset sorted from them (not recorded which). This chain joins TRBV6-5 and TRBJ1-1, with a possible D match to TRBD1 (5 bases). This clonotype was sampled from an adult woman who had mild COVID-19 (a few samples of this study predate the infection). Cell type and time point are not known. In DNA form, the CDR3 reads TGTGCCACCCGGGGACCCCACGGGAGGGGATTCGGTACTGAAGCTTTCTTT. Protein product: CATRGPHGRGFGTEAFF.